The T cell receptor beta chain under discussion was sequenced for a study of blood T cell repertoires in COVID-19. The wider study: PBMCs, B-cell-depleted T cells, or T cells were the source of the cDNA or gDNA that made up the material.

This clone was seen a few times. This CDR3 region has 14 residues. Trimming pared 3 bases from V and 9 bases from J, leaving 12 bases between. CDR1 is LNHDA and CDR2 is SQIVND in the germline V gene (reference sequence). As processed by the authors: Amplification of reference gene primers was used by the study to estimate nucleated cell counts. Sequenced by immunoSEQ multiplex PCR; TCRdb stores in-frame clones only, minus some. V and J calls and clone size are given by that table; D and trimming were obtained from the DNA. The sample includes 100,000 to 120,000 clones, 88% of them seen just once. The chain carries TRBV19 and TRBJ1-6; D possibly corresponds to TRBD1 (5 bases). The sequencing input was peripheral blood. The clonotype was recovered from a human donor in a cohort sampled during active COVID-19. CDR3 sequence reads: CASSMGRVGSPLHF. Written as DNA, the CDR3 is TGTGCCAGTAGTATGGGCAGGGTAGGTTCACCCCTCCACTTT.